This T cell receptor (beta chain) stems from a study of Graves' ophthalmopathy and Graves' hyperthyroidism. From RNA, the CDR3 regions of TCR beta chains were amplified and sequenced. HTBI-primed RT-PCR formed the first round, and a multiplex PCR formed the second. MiXCR, applied by TCRdb to the multiplex PCR reads, yields one record per CDR3 protein. Of hundreds of thousands of distinct CDR3 sequences listed, roughly 21% are singletons. The V and J ends lost 6 bases and 7 bases respectively, with 12 bases between them. The CDR3 consists of 12 residues. V usage is TRBV12-3 or TRBV12-4 and J usage is TRBJ2-5, with D tentatively TRBD1 or TRBD2 (5 bases each). This TCR was sampled from a woman aged 18-30 years with stable Graves' hyperthyroidism. Sequences were obtained from peripheral blood. CDR3 nucleotide sequence: TGTGCCAGCAGAGTTTTTGGGGGGACCCAGTACTTC. It specifies CASRVFGGTQYF.